The 12 T cell receptor beta chains presented below share a single source sample, sequenced in a study of blood T cell repertoires in COVID-19. Produced via immunoSEQ multiplex PCR; TCRdb's table is partial and in-frame only. The table shows fewer than 100,000 clones, with around 75% occurring only once. The sample comprised peripheral blood. The receptors were sampled from a human donor in a cohort sampled during active COVID-19.

The CDR3 region is CASSDTYTDTQYF. CDR3 sequence (DNA): TGTGCCAGCAGTGACACCTACACAGATACGCAGTATTTT. V and J are TRBV6-4 and TRBJ2-3, with D unclear. V was shortened by 2 bases and J by 2 bases, with 5 bases between the two germline ends. The CDR3 contains 13 residues. Per the germline V gene, CDR1 is MRHNA and CDR2 is SNTAGT.

V gene TRBV19 combines with J gene TRBJ2-7; TRBD1 matches 7 bases. The CDR3 sequence is 12 residues long. The ends lost 7 bases at V and 6 bases at J; junction bases unmatched: 6. Per germline, CDR1 LNHDA and CDR2 SQIVND (reference sequence). CDR3 sequence reads: CASTIGDSEQYF. In DNA, the CDR3 is TGTGCCAGTACCATCGGGGACAGCGAGCAGTACTTC.

This chain joins TRBV7-2 and TRBJ2-2; a weak D match, TRBD1 (5 bases). Looked up from germline, CDR1 is SGHTA and CDR2 is FQGNSA. Trimming left V 5 bases short and J 1 base short, with 23 bases between. The CDR3 has 19 residues. CDR3 bases: TGTGCCAGCAGCCCCGACGTGGCAGGGAATCCCCTGAACACCGGGGAGCTGTTTTTT. As protein: CASSPDVAGNPLNTGELFF.

The chain joins TRBV19 to TRBJ1-2, with D tentatively TRBD1 (6 bases). The V gene lost 6 bases and the J gene lost 7 bases, with 15 bases spanning the gap. The CDR3 is 13 amino acids. Germline V lookup: CDR1 LNHDA, CDR2 SQIVND (reference sequence). The CDR3 protein is CASRTGAYAGYTF. The CDR3 DNA is TGTGCCAGTAGGACAGGCGCCTATGCTGGCTACACCTTC.

This clone appeared a few times. V gene TRBV10-3 combines with J gene TRBJ1-6; TRBD1 agrees at 10 bases. Looked up from germline, CDR1 is ENHRY and CDR2 is SYGVKD. This CDR3 has 16 residues. The V and J ends lost 3 bases and 8 bases, in that order; junction bases with no gene match: 7. The CDR3 loop is CAISDHGQGGYSPLHF. The CDR3 bases are TGTGCCATCAGTGACCACGGACAGGGGGGGTATTCACCCCTCCACTTT.

V is TRBV10-3 and J is TRBJ2-1; 7 bases are a match to TRBD2. V was pared by 2 bases and J by 7 bases, with 5 bases of the junction left unmatched. Germline CDR1 ENHRY, CDR2 SYGVKD. The CDR3 is 14 residues long. The CDR3 loop reads CAISEAGEGNEQFF. CDR3 DNA: TGTGCCATCAGTGAGGCGGGAGAGGGGAATGAGCAGTTCTTC.

CDR3 DNA: TGTGCCAGTAGTATCCGGACTAGGTTGGGGACCCAGTACTTC. It is translated as CASSIRTRLGTQYF. The V call is TRBV19, the J call TRBJ2-5; 7 nucleotides align to TRBD2. This CDR3 spans 14 amino acids. Germline-derived CDR1 and CDR2 are LNHDA and SQIVND (reference sequence). The V gene end was trimmed by 3 bases and the J gene end by 7 bases; junction bases not matched to a gene: 8.

CDR3 coding DNA: TGTGCCAGCTCACCAGGGACAGATACCTCCTACAATGAGCAGTTCTTC. This encodes CASSPGTDTSYNEQFF. The chain has TRBV18 and TRBJ2-1; TRBD1 aligns across 7 bases. Germline V lookup: CDR1 KGHSH, CDR2 LQKENI. CDR3 size: 16 residues. V shed 2 bases and J 0 bases; nucleotides not matched to a gene: 4. The full variable domain, rest sourced from reference TRBV18 and TRBJ2-1, is NAGVMQNPRHLVRRRGQEARLRCSPMKGHSHVYWYRQLPEEGLKFMVYLQKENIIDESGMPKERFSAEFPKEGPSILRIQQVVRGDSAAYFCASSPGTDTSYNEQFFGPGTRLTVL.

The J gene is TRBJ2-3, the V gene TRBV7-2; the match to TRBD1 covers 7 bases. The CDR3 length is 15 residues. The J segment lost 5 bases and the V segment lost 0 bases, leaving 5 bases of the junction unmatched. Looked up from germline, CDR1 is SGHTA and CDR2 is FQGNSA. The chain's CDR3 is CASSLAVRGRDTQYF. The CDR3, as DNA: TGTGCCAGCAGCTTAGCAGTCAGGGGGAGAGATACGCAGTATTTT.

This clone was detected only a few times. The chain couples TRBV27 to TRBJ2-7, with 10 bases identical to TRBD1. The CDR3 consists of 15 residues. The junction had 12 bases not matched to a gene; V was cut back by 7 bases and J by 6 bases. Germline V gene sequence: CDR1 MNHEY, CDR2 SMNVEV (reference sequence). This CDR3 reads CASKADRGNLGEQYF. CDR3 bases: TGTGCCAGCAAAGCGGACAGGGGGAATCTGGGCGAGCAGTACTTC.

This rearrangement joins TRBV19 to TRBJ2-7, with D possibly being TRBD2 (6 bases). The CDR3 consists of 14 residues. Germline V gene lookup returns CDR1 LNHDA and CDR2 SQIVND (reference sequence). The V end was cut by 0 bases, the J end by 6 bases, with 12 bases between. The CDR3 DNA reads TGTGCCAGTAGTATAGATAGGAGGACTACCGAGCAGTACTTC. This encodes CASSIDRRTTEQYF.

This chain links TRBV6-1 with TRBJ2-7; possible D gene TRBD2, 6 bases. The CDR3 covers 14 residues. CDR1 is MNHNS and CDR2 is SASEGT in the germline V gene. Trimming stripped 2 bases from V and 2 bases from J, with 10 bases between. CDR3 protein: CASSEQRVTYEQYF. The CDR3 nucleotides are TGTGCCAGCAGTGAACAGCGGGTTACCTACGAGCAGTACTTC.